This T cell receptor (beta chain) emerged from a study of cytomegalovirus exposure and HLA in healthy donors. Study-level background: Genotyping of roughly 400 donors showed that roughly 83% belonged to the Caucasian-associated ancestry cluster. Study results and caveats: Analysis was carried out at a later point, and it linked a missense DCLRE1C variant to TCR beta V- and J-gene trimming. On later analysis, the bulk of CMV-associated TCR beta chains appeared to be HLA-restricted. Later on, an analysis showed TCR association rates differing by HLA locus, with DRB1 the most and HLA-C the fewest.

Researchers ran the PCR with 60 Vbeta and 13 Jbeta primers. Assay: immunoSEQ multiplex PCR; the TCRdb copy retains only in-frame clones and omits some. The repertoire has about 97,000 clones, 73% of them found once; the top ten carry about 3.5%. The germline V gene encodes CDR1 SGHNT and CDR2 YYREEE (reference sequence). V was pared by 0 bases and J by 5 bases, with 11 bases of the junction left unmatched. This CDR3 region has 17 residues. Concerning this clone: Its antigen is not known.

The sequence was collected from a middle-aged man in good health and CMV-seronegative. This sequence joins TRBV5-4 and TRBJ2-5; 9 bases agree with TRBD2. Material for sequencing was PBMCs. Here the CDR3 DNA reads TGTGCCAGCAGCTTGGGTGGAGCGGGGGGCTGGGGGGAGACCCAGTACTTC. It specifies CASSLGGAGGWGETQYF.